This T cell receptor beta chain was obtained from a study of T-cell memory formation after mild COVID-19. Germline V gene sequence: CDR1 SGHRS, CDR2 YFSETQ. The V gene lost 4 bases and the J gene lost 3 bases, with 11 bases spanning the gap. This CDR3 has 14 residues. TCRdb fed the 5' RACE reads into MiXCR, producing one record per CDR3 protein. This sample has around 500,000 distinct CDR3 sequences, with roughly 18% found just once. The TCR was taken from an adult woman who had mild COVID-19 (a few samples of this study predate the infection). Cell type and time point are not known. The rearrangement uses TRBV5-1 and TRBJ1-3, with a tentative D call TRBD1 (5 bases). Sample: PBMCs or a T cell subset sorted from them (not recorded which). In DNA form, the CDR3 reads TGCGCCAGCAGCCCAGGAGGGGATGGAAACACCATATATTTT. Its protein is CASSPGGDGNTIYF.